What follows are 22 T cell receptor beta chains derived from one specimen sequenced in a study of blood T cells in healthy people across ages. Using a J-beta primer mix together with a sample-barcoded 5' primer, a second PCR was run for roughly 6 to 11 cycles. Each CDR3 protein gets one entry after TCRdb re-called the 5' RACE reads with MiXCR. The table includes about 1.1 million distinct CDR3 sequences, around two fifths detected once. Sequencing used blood. All receptors come from a man aged 18 to 30 in good health.

The chain joins TRBV4-2 to TRBJ2-1; D is uncertain. Germline V gene data show CDR1 as LGHNA and CDR2 as YNFKEQ. The CDR3 is 14 amino acids. V was shortened by 0 bases and J by 9 bases, with 12 bases between the two germline ends. Here the CDR3 reads CASSQENGSGEQFF. CDR3 bases: TGTGCCAGCAGCCAAGAAAATGGTTCGGGTGAGCAGTTCTTC.

The chain employs TRBV9 and TRBJ1-1, with a tentative D call TRBD1 (5 bases). CDR1 is SGDLS, CDR2 YYNGEE, per germline. The V end was cut by 3 bases, the J end by 8 bases, with 14 bases between. This CDR3 spans 13 amino acids. The CDR3, as DNA: TGTGCCAGCAGCGCTAGGGGTTCTTCGGAAGCTTTCTTT. This encodes CASSARGSSEAFF.

This clonotype was found a few times. V usage is TRBV7-2 and J usage is TRBJ1-5; D gene uncertain. V shed 9 bases and J shed 3 bases, with 18 bases lying between them. The CDR3 has 15 residues. From germline, CDR1 is SGHTA and CDR2 FQGNSA. CDR3 region: CASSTRHLVNQPQHF. Here the CDR3 DNA reads TGTGCCAGTAGCACCAGACACTTAGTCAATCAGCCCCAGCATTTT.

This chain links TRBV9 with TRBJ2-1; perhaps TRBD2 as D (7 bases). The CDR3 extends over 16 amino acids. The germline V gene encodes CDR1 SGDLS and CDR2 YYNGEE. Trimming stripped 3 bases from V and 1 base from J, with 14 bases between. The chain's CDR3 is CASSGRGARSYNEQFF. The CDR3 DNA sequence: TGTGCCAGCAGCGGTCGGGGGGCCCGGTCCTACAATGAGCAGTTCTTC.

The sample holds a few counts of this clonotype. This chain uses TRBV7-3 with TRBJ2-1, with 9 bases fitting TRBD2. Per the germline V gene, CDR1 is SGHTA and CDR2 is FQGTGA. V trimming: 5 bases; J trimming: 6 bases; junction bases outside the gene matches: 14. There are 17 residues in the CDR3. The CDR3 protein is CASSPNYERGEGNEQFF. CDR3 in DNA: TGTGCCAGCAGCCCAAACTACGAGCGGGGGGAGGGCAATGAGCAGTTCTTC.

This sequence joins TRBV4-3 and TRBJ1-2; tentative D call: TRBD1 (5 bases). Germline-derived CDR1 and CDR2 are LGHNA and YSLEER. The CDR3 totals 15 residues. The ends were cut back, 5 bases at V and 0 bases at J, with 13 bases in the middle. The CDR3 spells CASSGLGGANYGYTF. The CDR3 nucleotides are TGCGCCAGCAGCGGATTGGGGGGAGCTAACTATGGCTACACCTTC.

This clonotype turned up a few times. V is TRBV27 and J is TRBJ1-1; a weak D match, TRBD1 (5 bases). Germline loops: CDR1 MNHEY, CDR2 SMNVEV (reference sequence). V lost 7 bases and J lost 5, with 17 bases in between. The CDR3 consists of 14 residues. Written as DNA, the CDR3 is TGTGCCAGCAATTCCCCTACGGGGGGAACTGAAGCTTTCTTT. Amino acids: CASNSPTGGTEAFF.

The V and J genes are TRBV7-2 and TRBJ1-6, with no clear D. From germline, CDR1 is SGHTA and CDR2 FQGNSA. The CDR3 spans 16 residues. Trimming took off 4 bases at V and 4 bases at J, with 14 bases between the two ends. CDR3 sequence reads: CASSSRTAGYNSPLHF. The CDR3 DNA reads as TGTGCCAGCAGCTCAAGGACTGCGGGATATAATTCACCCCTCCACTTT. Looking up the rest from reference TRBV7-2 and TRBJ1-6 gives the full variable domain: GAGVSQSPSNKVTEKGKDVELRCDPISGHTALYWYRQSLGQGLEFLIYFQGNSAPDKSGLPSDRFSAERTGGSVSTLTIQRTQQEDSAVYLCASSSRTAGYNSPLHFGNGTRLTVT.

The J gene is TRBJ2-6, the V gene TRBV5-1, with no clear D. Germline V gives CDR1 SGHRS, CDR2 YFSETQ. CDR3 size: 15 residues. V lost 3 bases, J lost 0 bases, and 7 bases lay in between. This chain's CDR3 is CASSSKRSGANVLTF. The DNA for the CDR3 is TGCGCCAGCAGCTCCAAGCGCTCTGGGGCCAACGTCCTGACTTTC.

The gene calls are TRBV12-3 or TRBV12-4 and TRBJ2-2; unclear D gene. The V gene lost 7 bases and the J gene lost 7 bases, with 22 bases spanning the gap. The CDR3 length is 16 residues. Written as DNA, the CDR3 is TGTGCCAGCACTCTCTCTTTTTCGGGTGTGAGCGGGGAGCTGTTTTTT. This gives the protein CASTLSFSGVSGELFF.

A few counts support this clonotype. The gene calls are TRBV14 and TRBJ2-1, with a tentative D call TRBD1 (5 bases). CDR3 length equals 14 residues. The V and J ends lost 2 bases and 2 bases respectively, with 7 bases between them. CDR1 and CDR2 from the germline V gene are SGHDN and FVKESK. CDR3 sequence reads: CASSQRGPYNEQFF. Written as DNA, the CDR3 is TGTGCCAGCAGCCAAAGGGGCCCCTACAATGAGCAGTTCTTC. The entire variable domain, with the rest obtained from reference TRBV14 and TRBJ2-1, is as follows: EAGVTQFPSHSVIEKGQTVTLRCDPISGHDNLYWYRRVMGKEIKFLLHFVKESKQDESGMPNNRFLAERTGGTYSTLKVQPAELEDSGVYFCASSQRGPYNEQFFGPGTRLTVL.

In regard to this clonotype: This may be a read error, as it is one base from a much larger clone. This rearrangement joins TRBV5-1 to TRBJ2-1, with 12 nucleotides matching TRBD2. Germline CDR1 reads SGHRS; CDR2 reads YFSETQ. There are 14 residues in the CDR3. CDR3 amino acids: CAGSSGLAGYEQFF. CDR3 DNA: TGCGCCGGCAGCTCGGGACTAGCGGGTTATGAGCAGTTCTTC.

This clonotype turned up a few times. V is TRBV4-3 and J is TRBJ2-7; the D gene is possibly TRBD2 (6 bases). The CDR3 totals 14 residues. Between the trimmed V and J ends, which lost 1 base and 7 bases, there was a span of 14 bases. From germline, CDR1 is LGHNA and CDR2 YSLEER. CDR3 sequence (DNA): TGCGCCAGCAGCCAAGGTCGGGAGAGTAATGAGCAGTACTTC. Protein: CASSQGRESNEQYF.

V usage is TRBV12-3 or TRBV12-4 and J usage is TRBJ1-2; 7 bases fit TRBD1. J gave up 4 bases and V 3 bases, and 5 bases lay outside the gene matches. The CDR3 covers 14 residues. The CDR3: CASSFDRDGYGYTF. In nucleotides, the CDR3 is TGTGCCAGCAGTTTCGACAGGGACGGCTATGGCTACACCTTC.

This clonotype occurred a few times. The chain employs TRBV5-1 and TRBJ2-7; maybe TRBD1 (5 bases). The CDR3 has 14 amino acids. The V and J ends lost 0 bases and 1 base respectively, with 8 bases between them. Per germline, CDR1 SGHRS and CDR2 YFSETQ. CDR3 amino acids: CASSLGQLSYEQYF. The CDR3 nucleotides read TGCGCCAGCAGCTTGGGACAGCTATCCTACGAGCAGTACTTC.

J is TRBJ1-2 and V is TRBV9; D uncertain. The CDR3 consists of 12 residues. Germline V gene sequence: CDR1 SGDLS, CDR2 YYNGEE. The germline V and J ends were trimmed by 4 bases and 4 bases, with 8 bases remaining between them. The CDR3 DNA sequence: TGTGCCAGCAGCTGGCAGAGCTATGGCTACACCTTC. The encoded protein is CASSWQSYGYTF.

The chain has TRBV2 and TRBJ1-2; D uncertain. V lost 0 bases and J lost 4, with 12 bases in between. Germline assignment: CDR1 SNHLY and CDR2 FYNNEI. This CDR3 region has 15 residues. CDR3 nucleotide sequence: TGTGCCAGCAGTGAAGCGCAGGAGACCTCCTATGGCTACACCTTC. It translates to CASSEAQETSYGYTF.

In this sample, this clonotype turned up many times. This CDR3 is CASSLPGGTDTQYF. DNA for the CDR3: TGTGCCAGCAGCTTACCAGGGGGCACAGATACGCAGTATTTT. The genes are TRBV27 and TRBJ2-3; the D gene is possibly TRBD1 (6 bases). The germline V gene encodes CDR1 MNHEY and CDR2 SMNVEV (reference sequence). Deletions cut 6 bases from V and 1 base from J, with 11 bases between. The CDR3 loop spans 14 amino acids.

This clonotype turned up a few times. Sequence at one end of the junction differs from germline and may be a read error. The chain carries TRBV6-5 and TRBJ2-3, with TRBD2 matching over 9 bases. Germline loops: CDR1 MNHEY, CDR2 SVGAGI. The CDR3 runs to 16 residues. CDR3 coding DNA: TGTGCCGGCAGTTACTCAACTAGCGGGTCCACAGATACGCAGTATTTT. This encodes CAGSYSTSGSTDTQYF.

This clonotype was seen ten or more times. The junction departs from germline at one end; a sequencing error may be responsible. The CDR3 region has the DNA TGTGCCAGCAGCTTAGAGGGCAGCTCCTACGAGCAGTACTTC. This translates into CASSLEGSSYEQYF. The chain recombines TRBV5-1 with TRBJ2-7; D perhaps matches TRBD2 (5 bases). The CDR3 contains 14 residues. Germline V lookup: CDR1 SGHRS, CDR2 YFSETQ.

The CDR3 reads CASSLSMAPRTDTQYF. As DNA, the CDR3 is TGTGCCAGCAGCTTATCAATGGCCCCAAGGACAGATACGCAGTATTTT. The chain has TRBV13 and TRBJ2-3, with D unclear. V lost 2 bases to trimming and J lost 3 bases, with 15 bases between them. There are 16 residues in the CDR3. The germline CDR1 and CDR2 sequences are PRHDT and FYEKMQ (reference sequence).

The gene calls are TRBV7-9 and TRBJ2-7; D possibly corresponds to TRBD2 (5 bases). The CDR3 is 15 residues long. Germline CDR1 SEHNR, CDR2 FQNEAQ (reference sequence). V lost 2 bases and J 3 bases, leaving 14 bases between the germline ends. CDR3 region: CASSLNSDSIYEQYF. The DNA for the CDR3 is TGTGCCAGCAGCTTAAACTCGGACTCCATCTACGAGCAGTACTTC.